This entry concerns a single T cell receptor beta chain. The antigen remains unidentified. This entry comes from a study of blood T cells in healthy people across ages. Study-wide points: Aged donors had fewer naive CD4+ cells and lower diversity than long-lived donors.

Primers used in a second PCR of roughly 7 to 12 cycles were a sample-barcoded 5' primer and a J-beta primer mix. Each cDNA molecule was tagged by a template-switch adaptor that had 12 random nucleotides. TCRdb independently ran MiXCR on the 5' RACE reads; one entry per CDR3 protein. The sample consists of 800,000 to 900,000 distinct CDR3 sequences, around 68% of them appearing once. Collection of roughly 9.8 milliliters of peripheral blood was performed for each donor. The authors extracted at least 5 micrograms of total RNA per sample. The CDR3 covers 13 residues. Germline CDR1 is SGHTA and CDR2 is FQGTGA. V lost 4 bases, J lost 5 bases, and 11 bases lay in between.

The receptor was derived from a man aged 25 to 40 in good health. The chain joins TRBV7-3 to TRBJ1-1; possibly TRBD1 for D (6 bases). Sequenced: blood. The CDR3 protein is CASSSHQGTEAFF. CDR3 coding DNA: TGTGCCAGCAGCTCCCACCAGGGGACTGAAGCTTTCTTT.